Following are 18 T cell receptor beta chains from one sample sequenced in a study of cytomegalovirus exposure and HLA in healthy donors. The data were produced by immunoSEQ multiplex PCR, yet TCRdb's version contains in-frame clones alone and is incomplete. This sample has 150,000 to 200,000 clones, with about 90% found just once. Sequenced sample: PBMCs. The receptors stem from a woman between 18 and 30 years old in good health and CMV-seropositive.

This chain joins TRBV5-6 and TRBJ2-3; TRBD2 is a possible D gene (6 bases). V lost 4 bases to trimming and J lost 4 bases, with 16 bases between them. Germline V gene data show CDR1 as SGHDT and CDR2 as YYEEEE. The CDR3 extends over 15 amino acids. The CDR3 protein is CASSILAELADTQYF. CDR3 sequence (DNA): TGTGCCAGCAGCATCTTAGCGGAGTTAGCAGATACGCAGTATTTT.

J is TRBJ2-7 and V is TRBV28; 13 bases agree with TRBD2. V was clipped by 4 bases and J by 4 bases; unmatched bases: 4. Germline V CDR1 and CDR2: MDHEN, SYDVKM. This CDR3 comprises 15 residues. CDR3 in DNA: TGTGCCAGCAGTTCCGAGACTAGCGGGAGGTACGAGCAGTACTTC. Residues: CASSSETSGRYEQYF. The full variable domain, in which reference TRBV28 and TRBJ2-7 provide the parts outside the CDR3, is DVKVTQSSRYLVKRTGEKVFLECVQDMDHENMFWYRQDPGLGLRLIYFSYDVKMKEKGDIPEGYSVSREKKERFSLILESASTNQTSMYLCASSSETSGRYEQYFGPGTRLTVT.

The chain combines TRBV30 with TRBJ2-1, with TRBD1 identical over 10 bases. This CDR3 region has 14 residues. After removal of 2 bases from V and 5 bases from J, the junction contained 3 bases not matched to a gene. Germline values: CDR1 GTSNPN, CDR2 SVGIG (reference sequence). The CDR3 coding sequence is TGTGCCTGGAGTACTGGACAGGGGGACAATGAGCAGTTCTTC. Translation: CAWSTGQGDNEQFF.

V gene TRBV7-2 combines with J gene TRBJ2-2; 8 nucleotides align to TRBD1. Trimming at V came to 3 bases and at J to 5 bases, leaving 5 bases not matched to a gene. The germline V gene encodes CDR1 SGHTA and CDR2 FQGNSA. The CDR3 has 15 amino acids. CDR3 loop: CASSFDRGRTGELFF. DNA for the CDR3: TGTGCCAGCAGCTTCGACAGGGGTCGGACCGGGGAGCTGTTTTTT.

The V and J genes are TRBV7-6 and TRBJ2-7, with D possibly being TRBD1 (6 bases). Trimming left V 3 bases short and J 3 bases short, with 15 bases between. Per the germline V gene, CDR1 is SGHVS and CDR2 is FNYEAQ. There are 15 residues in the CDR3. CDR3 protein: CASSLRQGSGYEQYF. In nucleotides, the CDR3 is TGTGCCAGCAGCTTGCGGCAGGGGTCGGGCTACGAGCAGTACTTC.

This clone was found a few times. The chain uses TRBV4-1 and TRBJ2-3; the D gene is possibly TRBD2 (6 bases). Between the trimmed V and J ends, which lost 8 bases and 0 bases, there was a span of 18 bases. Germline CDR1 MGHRA, CDR2 YSYEKL. CDR3 length: 16 amino acids. The CDR3 sequence: CASSQAVAGSTDTQYF. CDR3 nucleotide sequence: TGCGCCAGCTCCCAGGCTGTGGCGGGGAGCACAGATACGCAGTATTTT.

The CDR3 reads CASSLVREVEQYF. The CDR3 DNA follows: TGTGCCAGCAGCTTGGTGCGGGAGGTTGAGCAGTACTTC. The chain recombines TRBV5-4 with TRBJ2-7; TRBD2 matches 8 bases. The length of the CDR3 is 13 residues. Germline assignment: CDR1 SGHNT and CDR2 YYREEE (reference sequence). V shed 0 bases and J 7 bases; nucleotides not matched to a gene: 3. Together with reference TRBV5-4 and TRBJ2-7, the CDR3 gives the full variable domain: ETGVTQSPTHLIKTRGQQVTLRCSSQSGHNTVSWYQQALGQGPQFIFQYYREEENGRGNFPPRFSGLQFPNYSSELNVNALELDDSALYLCASSLVREVEQYFGPGTRLTVT.

The rearrangement joins TRBV5-1 to TRBJ2-7; 8 bases map to TRBD2. The CDR3 loop spans 18 amino acids. V lost 2 bases, J lost 2 bases, and 15 bases stayed unmatched. Germline values: CDR1 SGHRS, CDR2 YFSETQ. CDR3: CASSFTVNSGLVPYEQYF. The DNA of the CDR3 is TGCGCCAGCAGCTTTACGGTTAATTCGGGACTAGTCCCCTACGAGCAGTACTTC.

The chain links TRBV7-9 to TRBJ2-3, with D perhaps matching TRBD2 (5 bases). Trimming took off 1 base at V and 3 bases at J, with 20 bases between the two ends. The CDR3 sequence is 18 residues long. Germline loops: CDR1 SEHNR, CDR2 FQNEAQ (reference sequence). The CDR3 is CASSLEGYSGKRTDTQYF. The CDR3 region has the DNA TGTGCCAGCAGCTTAGAAGGCTACAGCGGAAAGAGGACAGATACGCAGTATTTT. Looking up the rest from reference TRBV7-9 and TRBJ2-3 gives the full variable domain: DTGVSQNPRHKITKRGQNVTFRCDPISEHNRLYWYRQTLGQGPEFLTYFQNEAQLEKSRLLSDRFSAERPKGSFSTLEIQRTEQGDSAMYLCASSLEGYSGKRTDTQYFGPGTRLTVL.

The chain combines TRBV19 with TRBJ2-7; possible D gene TRBD1, 6 bases. The CDR3 is made up of 12 amino acids. CDR1 and CDR2 (germline): LNHDA, SQIVND (reference sequence). V dropped 5 bases and J dropped 4 bases, with 9 bases sitting between them. CDR3 in DNA: TGTGCCAGTAGTTCAGGACAGTACGAGCAGTACTTC. Encoded protein: CASSSGQYEQYF.

The chain couples TRBV5-6 to TRBJ1-1; 8 bases line up with TRBD1. The CDR3 sequence is 13 residues long. The V gene's germline CDR1 is SGHDT and CDR2 YYEEEE. The junction had 6 bases not matched to a gene; V was cut back by 7 bases and J by 4 bases. The CDR3 loop reads CASRTGMSTEAFF. CDR3 nucleotide sequence: TGTGCCAGCCGGACAGGGATGAGCACTGAAGCTTTCTTT.

The J gene is TRBJ2-1, the V gene TRBV28; TRBD2 might be the D (5 bases). This CDR3 has 14 amino acids. The germline V gene has CDR1 MDHEN and CDR2 SYDVKM. The V end was cut by 3 bases, the J end by 6 bases, with 12 bases between. CDR3 loop: CASSFPASSNEQFF. The CDR3 DNA is TGTGCCAGCAGTTTCCCTGCTAGCAGCAATGAGCAGTTCTTC.

The chain combines TRBV9 with TRBJ1-2; TRBD1 matches 7 bases. V shed 8 bases and J 7 bases; nucleotides not matched to a gene: 8. The CDR3 loop spans 12 amino acids. Germline CDR1 and CDR2: SGDLS and YYNGEE. CDR3 DNA: TGTGCCAGACTTGGACAGGACTCTGGCTACACCTTC. Amino acid sequence: CARLGQDSGYTF. The full variable domain, with the rest looked up from reference TRBV9 and TRBJ1-2, is DSGVTQTPKHLITATGQRVTLRCSPRSGDLSVYWYQQSLDQGLQFLIQYYNGEERAKGNILERFSAQQFPDLHSELNLSSLELGDSALYFCARLGQDSGYTFGSGTRLTVV.

The chain employs TRBV11-2 and TRBJ2-7; 9 bases align to TRBD1. J was trimmed by 3 bases and V by 3 bases; bases with no gene match: 3. There are 14 residues in the CDR3. Looked up from germline, CDR1 is SGHAT and CDR2 is FQNNGV. The CDR3 sequence is CASSLTDRGYEQYF. Written as DNA, the CDR3 is TGTGCCAGCAGCTTGACGGACAGGGGCTACGAGCAGTACTTC. Based on the CDR3 plus reference TRBV11-2 and TRBJ2-7, the full variable domain is EAGVAQSPRYKIIEKRQSVAFWCNPISGHATLYWYQQILGQGPKLLIQFQNNGVVDDSQLPKDRFSAERLKGVDSTLKIQPAKLEDSAVYLCASSLTDRGYEQYFGPGTRLTVT.

The chain couples TRBV4-1 to TRBJ2-7, with 9 bases matching TRBD2. The length of the CDR3 is 13 residues. Trimming cost V 4 bases and J 6 bases; bases outside gene matches: 4. Germline CDR1 reads MGHRA; CDR2 reads YSYEKL. CDR3: CASSLAGVGEQYF. CDR3 sequence (DNA): TGCGCCAGCAGCCTAGCGGGAGTAGGCGAGCAGTACTTC.

The chain joins TRBV5-1 to TRBJ2-6, with D tentatively TRBD2 (5 bases). The germline CDR1 and CDR2 sequences are SGHRS and YFSETQ. The CDR3 covers 17 residues. The ends were cut back, 2 bases at V and 0 bases at J, with 12 bases in the middle. This CDR3 reads CASSFWFGDSGANVLTF. The CDR3 nucleotides are TGCGCCAGCAGCTTCTGGTTCGGGGACTCTGGGGCCAACGTCCTGACTTTC.

The chain has TRBV5-1 and TRBJ2-5, with D possibly TRBD2 on 5 matching bases. With 2 bases removed from V and 3 bases from J, the gap between germline ends came to 5 bases. The germline CDR1 and CDR2 sequences are SGHRS and YFSETQ. The CDR3 loop spans 12 amino acids. Here the CDR3 DNA reads TGCGCCAGCAGCTTCGGGGAAGAGACCCAGTACTTC. This sequence encodes CASSFGEETQYF.

The chain is built from TRBV7-9 and TRBJ2-7, with D perhaps matching TRBD1 (6 bases). The V gene lost 1 base and the J gene lost 4 bases, with 17 bases spanning the gap. Germline assignment: CDR1 SEHNR and CDR2 FQNEAQ (reference sequence). The CDR3 is made up of 16 amino acids. The CDR3 protein is CASSLEDRKELYEQYF. For the CDR3, the DNA is TGTGCCAGCAGCTTAGAGGACAGAAAGGAATTGTACGAGCAGTACTTC.